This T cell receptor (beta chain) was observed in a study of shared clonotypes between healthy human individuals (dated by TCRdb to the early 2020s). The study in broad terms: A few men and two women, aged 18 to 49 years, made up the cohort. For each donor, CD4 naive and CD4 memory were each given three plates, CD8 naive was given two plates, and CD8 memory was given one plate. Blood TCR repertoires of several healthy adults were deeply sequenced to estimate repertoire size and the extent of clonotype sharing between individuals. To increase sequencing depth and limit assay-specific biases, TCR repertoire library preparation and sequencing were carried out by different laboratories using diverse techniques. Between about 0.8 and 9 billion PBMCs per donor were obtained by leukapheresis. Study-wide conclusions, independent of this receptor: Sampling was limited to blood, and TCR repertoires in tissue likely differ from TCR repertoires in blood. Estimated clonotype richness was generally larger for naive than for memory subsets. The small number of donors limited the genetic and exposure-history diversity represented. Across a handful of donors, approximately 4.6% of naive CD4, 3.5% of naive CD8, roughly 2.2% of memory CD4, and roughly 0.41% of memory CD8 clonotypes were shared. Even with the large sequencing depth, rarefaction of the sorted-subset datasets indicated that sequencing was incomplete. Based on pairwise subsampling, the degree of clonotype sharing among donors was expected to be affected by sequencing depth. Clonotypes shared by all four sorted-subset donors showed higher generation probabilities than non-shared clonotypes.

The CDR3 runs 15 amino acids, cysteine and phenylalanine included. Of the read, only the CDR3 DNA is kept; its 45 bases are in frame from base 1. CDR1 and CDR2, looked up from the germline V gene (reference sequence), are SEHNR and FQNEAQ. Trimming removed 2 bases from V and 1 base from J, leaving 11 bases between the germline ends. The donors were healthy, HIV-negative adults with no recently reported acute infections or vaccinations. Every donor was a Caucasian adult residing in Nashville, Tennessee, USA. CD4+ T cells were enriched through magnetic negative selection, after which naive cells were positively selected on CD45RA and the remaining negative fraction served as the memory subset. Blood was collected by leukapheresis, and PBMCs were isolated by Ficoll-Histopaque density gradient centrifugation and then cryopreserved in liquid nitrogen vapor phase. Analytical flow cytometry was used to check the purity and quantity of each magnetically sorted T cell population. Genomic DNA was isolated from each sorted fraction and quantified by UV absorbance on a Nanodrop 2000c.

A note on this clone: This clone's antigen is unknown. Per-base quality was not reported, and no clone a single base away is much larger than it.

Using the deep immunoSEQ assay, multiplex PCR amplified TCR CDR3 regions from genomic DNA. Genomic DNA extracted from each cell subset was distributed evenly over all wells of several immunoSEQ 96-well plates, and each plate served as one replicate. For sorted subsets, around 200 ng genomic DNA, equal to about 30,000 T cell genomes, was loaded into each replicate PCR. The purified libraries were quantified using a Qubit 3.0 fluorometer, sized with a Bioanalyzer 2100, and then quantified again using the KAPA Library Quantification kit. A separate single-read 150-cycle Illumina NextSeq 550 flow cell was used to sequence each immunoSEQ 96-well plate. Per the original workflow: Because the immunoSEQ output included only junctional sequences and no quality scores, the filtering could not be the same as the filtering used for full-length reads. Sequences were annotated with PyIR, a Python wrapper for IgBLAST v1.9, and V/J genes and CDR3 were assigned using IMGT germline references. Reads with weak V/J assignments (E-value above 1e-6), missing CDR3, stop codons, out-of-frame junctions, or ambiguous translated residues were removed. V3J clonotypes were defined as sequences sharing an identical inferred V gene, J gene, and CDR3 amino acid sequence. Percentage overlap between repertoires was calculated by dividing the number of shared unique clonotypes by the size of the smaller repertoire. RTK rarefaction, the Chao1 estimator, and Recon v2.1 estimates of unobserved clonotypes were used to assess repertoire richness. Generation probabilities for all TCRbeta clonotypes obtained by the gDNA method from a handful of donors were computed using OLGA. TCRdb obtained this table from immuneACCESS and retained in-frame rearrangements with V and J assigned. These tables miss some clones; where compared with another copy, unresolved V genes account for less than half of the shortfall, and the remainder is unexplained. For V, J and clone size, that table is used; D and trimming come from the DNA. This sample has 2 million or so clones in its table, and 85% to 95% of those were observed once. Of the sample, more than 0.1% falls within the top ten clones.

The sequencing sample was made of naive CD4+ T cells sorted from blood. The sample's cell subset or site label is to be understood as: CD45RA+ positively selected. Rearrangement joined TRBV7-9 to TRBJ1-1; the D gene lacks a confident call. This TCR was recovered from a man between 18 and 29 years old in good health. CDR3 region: CASSLSGLSNTEAFF. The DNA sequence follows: TGTGCCAGCAGCTTATCTGGCCTCTCGAACACTGAAGCTTTCTTT.